Below, one T cell receptor (beta chain) is given with its context. The sample comes from a study of cytotoxic CD8 clonotypes in ibrutinib-treated CLL. This CDR3 is built from 18 residues. Trimming took 5 bases from V and 0 from J, leaving 20 bases between them. Per the germline V gene, CDR1 is LNHDA and CDR2 is SQIVND (reference sequence). Clones were read by immunoSEQ multiplex PCR, and TCRdb kept only the in-frame ones, dropping some. Here the sample spans 53,000 or so clones, roughly 50% being singletons. The origin of this receptor is a human donor with chronic lymphocytic leukemia. Sequenced here: PBMCs, sampled at disease progression, from a patient treated with ibrutinib. This chain connects TRBV19 to TRBJ2-4; D gene ambiguous. CDR3 protein: CASSPGRTADLAKNIQYF. The DNA for the CDR3 is TGTGCCAGTAGTCCCGGCCGGACGGCGGACCTAGCCAAAAACATTCAGTACTTC.